The present T cell receptor beta chain was sequenced within a study of shared clonotypes between healthy human individuals. The CDR3 is 11 amino acids. Germline V gene sequence: CDR1 SQVTM, CDR2 ANQGSEA. With 6 bases removed from V and 5 bases from J, the gap between germline ends came to 10 bases. TCRdb's table, derived via immunoSEQ multiplex PCR, lists solely in-frame clones and lacks some. The table has some 530,000 clones, approximately 84% seen once. This clonotype was sampled from a woman between 35 and 50 years old in good health. Some clones in this sample may be carry-over from other donors' samples. Specimen: PBMCs. The chain combines TRBV29-1 with TRBJ1-1; weak D call: TRBD1 (5 bases). CDR3 region: CSVDRGTEAFF. The DNA of the CDR3 is TGCAGCGTCGACCGGGGGACTGAAGCTTTCTTT.